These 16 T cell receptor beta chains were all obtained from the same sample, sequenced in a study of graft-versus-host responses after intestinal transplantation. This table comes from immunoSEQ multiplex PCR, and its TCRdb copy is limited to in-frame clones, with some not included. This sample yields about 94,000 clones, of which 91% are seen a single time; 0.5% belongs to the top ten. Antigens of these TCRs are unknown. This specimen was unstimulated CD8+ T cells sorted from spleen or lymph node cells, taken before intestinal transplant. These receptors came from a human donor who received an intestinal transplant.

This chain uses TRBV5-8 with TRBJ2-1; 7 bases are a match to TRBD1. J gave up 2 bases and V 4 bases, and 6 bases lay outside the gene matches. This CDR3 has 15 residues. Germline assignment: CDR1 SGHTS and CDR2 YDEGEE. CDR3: CASSTGQATYNEQFF. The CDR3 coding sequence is TGTGCCAGCAGCACAGGACAGGCCACCTACAATGAGCAGTTCTTC.

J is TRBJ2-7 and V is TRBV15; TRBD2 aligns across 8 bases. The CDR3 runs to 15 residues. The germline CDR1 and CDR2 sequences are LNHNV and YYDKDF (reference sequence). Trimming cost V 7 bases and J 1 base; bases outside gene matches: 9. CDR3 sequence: CATTPTSGNSYEQYF. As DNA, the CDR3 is TGTGCCACCACCCCTACTAGCGGAAATTCCTACGAGCAGTACTTC.

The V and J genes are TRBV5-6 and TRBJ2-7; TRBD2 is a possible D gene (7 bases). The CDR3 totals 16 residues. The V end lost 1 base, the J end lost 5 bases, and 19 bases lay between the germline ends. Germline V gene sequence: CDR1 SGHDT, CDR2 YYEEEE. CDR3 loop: CASSLNVGGLLNEQYF. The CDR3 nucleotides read TGTGCCAGCAGCTTGAATGTGGGGGGGCTTTTAAACGAGCAGTACTTC. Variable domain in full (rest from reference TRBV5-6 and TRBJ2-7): DAGVTQSPTHLIKTRGQQVTLRCSPKSGHDTVSWYQQALGQGPQFIFQYYEEEERQRGNFPDRFSGHQFPNYSSELNVNALLLGDSALYLCASSLNVGGLLNEQYFGPGTRLTVT.

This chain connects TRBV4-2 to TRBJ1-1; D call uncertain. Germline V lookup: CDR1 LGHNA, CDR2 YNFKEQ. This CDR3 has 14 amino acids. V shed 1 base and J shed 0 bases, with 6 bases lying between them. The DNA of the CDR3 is TGTGCCAGCAGCCAAGTAGTAATGAACACTGAAGCTTTCTTT. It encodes CASSQVVMNTEAFF.

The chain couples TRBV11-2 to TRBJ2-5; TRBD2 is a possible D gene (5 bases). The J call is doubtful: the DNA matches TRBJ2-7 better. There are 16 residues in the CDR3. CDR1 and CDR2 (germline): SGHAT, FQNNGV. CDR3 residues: CASSPVAGRGYYEQYF. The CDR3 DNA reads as TGTGCCAGCAGCCCAGTGGCAGGCCGAGGGTACTACGAGCAGTACTTC.

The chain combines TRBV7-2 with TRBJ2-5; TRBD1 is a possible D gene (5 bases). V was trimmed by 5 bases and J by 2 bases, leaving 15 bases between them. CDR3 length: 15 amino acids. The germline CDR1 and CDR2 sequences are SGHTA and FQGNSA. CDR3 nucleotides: TGTGCCAGCAGCCAGGGTCGGCCACCTCAAGAGACCCAGTACTTC. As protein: CASSQGRPPQETQYF.

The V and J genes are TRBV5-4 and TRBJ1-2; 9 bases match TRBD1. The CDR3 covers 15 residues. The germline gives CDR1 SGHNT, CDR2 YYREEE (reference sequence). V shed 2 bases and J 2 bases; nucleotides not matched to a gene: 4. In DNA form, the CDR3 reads TGTGCCAGCAGCTTCGGGACAGGGTGGAACTATGGCTACACCTTC. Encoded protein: CASSFGTGWNYGYTF.

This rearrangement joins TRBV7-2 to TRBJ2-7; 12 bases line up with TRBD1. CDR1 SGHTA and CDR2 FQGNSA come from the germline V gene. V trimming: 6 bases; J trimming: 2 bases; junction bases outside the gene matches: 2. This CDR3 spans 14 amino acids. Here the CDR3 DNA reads TGTGCCAGCAGTGGGACAGGGGGCACCTACGAGCAGTACTTC. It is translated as CASSGTGGTYEQYF.

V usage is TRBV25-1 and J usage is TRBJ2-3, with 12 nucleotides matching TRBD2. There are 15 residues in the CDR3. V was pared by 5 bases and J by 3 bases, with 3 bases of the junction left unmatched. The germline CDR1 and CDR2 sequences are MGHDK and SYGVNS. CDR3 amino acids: CASSSSGRGTDTQYF. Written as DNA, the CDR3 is TGTGCCAGCAGTTCTAGCGGGAGGGGTACAGATACGCAGTATTTT.

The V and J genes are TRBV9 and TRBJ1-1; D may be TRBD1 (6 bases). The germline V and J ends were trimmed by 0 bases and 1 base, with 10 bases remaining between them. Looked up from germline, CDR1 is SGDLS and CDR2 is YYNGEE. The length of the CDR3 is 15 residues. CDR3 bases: TGTGCCAGCAGCGTAGGTCCGGGACAGAACACTGAAGCTTTCTTT. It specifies CASSVGPGQNTEAFF. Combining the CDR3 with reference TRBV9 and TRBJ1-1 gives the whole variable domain DSGVTQTPKHLITATGQRVTLRCSPRSGDLSVYWYQQSLDQGLQFLIQYYNGEERAKGNILERFSAQQFPDLHSELNLSSLELGDSALYFCASSVGPGQNTEAFFGQGTRLTVV.

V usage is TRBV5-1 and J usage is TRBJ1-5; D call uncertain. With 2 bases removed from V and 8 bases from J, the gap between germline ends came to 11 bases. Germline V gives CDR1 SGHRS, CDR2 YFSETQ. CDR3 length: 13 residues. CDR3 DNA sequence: TGCGCCAGCAGCTTCCGTATCGGGGAGCCCCAGCATTTT. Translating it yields CASSFRIGEPQHF.

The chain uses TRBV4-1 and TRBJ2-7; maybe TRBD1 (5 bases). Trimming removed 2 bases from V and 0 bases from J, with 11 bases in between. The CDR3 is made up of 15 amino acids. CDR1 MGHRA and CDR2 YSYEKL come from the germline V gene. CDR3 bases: TGCGCCAGCAGCCAACTCATGGGGCGCTCCTACGAGCAGTACTTC. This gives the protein CASSQLMGRSYEQYF.

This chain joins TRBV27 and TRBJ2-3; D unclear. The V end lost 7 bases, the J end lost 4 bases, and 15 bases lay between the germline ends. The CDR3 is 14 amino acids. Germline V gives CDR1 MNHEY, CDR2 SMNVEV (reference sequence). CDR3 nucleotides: TGTGCCAGCAATGTTGGAGCTCGAGCAGATACGCAGTATTTT. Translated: CASNVGARADTQYF.

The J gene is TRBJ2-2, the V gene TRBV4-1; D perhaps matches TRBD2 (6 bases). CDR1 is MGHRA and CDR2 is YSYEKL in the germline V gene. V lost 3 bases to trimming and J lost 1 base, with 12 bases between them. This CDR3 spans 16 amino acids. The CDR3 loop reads CASSHTGTLNTGELFF. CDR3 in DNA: TGCGCCAGCAGCCATACGGGGACTTTGAACACCGGGGAGCTGTTTTTT.

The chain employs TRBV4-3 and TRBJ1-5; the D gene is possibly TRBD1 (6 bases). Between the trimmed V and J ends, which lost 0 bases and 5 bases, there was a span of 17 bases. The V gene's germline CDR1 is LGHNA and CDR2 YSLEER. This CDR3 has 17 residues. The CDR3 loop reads CASSQDFRGGSYQPQHF. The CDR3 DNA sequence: TGCGCCAGCAGCCAAGACTTTAGGGGGGGAAGTTATCAGCCCCAGCATTTT.

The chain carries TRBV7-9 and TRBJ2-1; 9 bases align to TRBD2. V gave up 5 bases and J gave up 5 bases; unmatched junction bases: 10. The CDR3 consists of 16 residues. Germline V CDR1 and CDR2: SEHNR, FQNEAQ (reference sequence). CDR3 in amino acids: CASSPTTSGVNNEQFF. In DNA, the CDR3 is TGTGCCAGCAGCCCAACGACTAGCGGAGTGAACAATGAGCAGTTCTTC. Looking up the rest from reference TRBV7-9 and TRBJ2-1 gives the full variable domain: DTGVSQNPRHKITKRGQNVTFRCDPISEHNRLYWYRQTLGQGPEFLTYFQNEAQLEKSRLLSDRFSAERPKGSFSTLEIQRTEQGDSAMYLCASSPTTSGVNNEQFFGPGTRLTVL.